Each of the 9 T cell receptor beta chains below was sequenced from the same sample in a study of cytomegalovirus exposure and HLA in healthy donors. The PCR contained 60 Vbeta and 13 Jbeta primers. Generated by immunoSEQ multiplex PCR, the TCRdb table keeps only in-frame clones and is missing some. The table lists under 130,000 clones, 12% to 15% of them singletons. Sequencing was done on a sample of PBMCs. These receptors were collected from a female donor in good health and CMV-seronegative.

The rearrangement links TRBV5-4 to TRBJ1-4; possibly TRBD1 for D (5 bases). Germline loops: CDR1 SGHNT, CDR2 YYREEE (reference sequence). The germline V and J ends were trimmed by 5 bases and 5 bases, with 13 bases remaining between them. The CDR3 has 14 amino acids. This CDR3 is CASSLGGENEKLFF. CDR3 DNA: TGTGCCAGCAGTCTGGGGGGAGAGAATGAAAAACTGTTTTTT. Looking up the rest from reference TRBV5-4 and TRBJ1-4 gives the full variable domain: ETGVTQSPTHLIKTRGQQVTLRCSSQSGHNTVSWYQQALGQGPQFIFQYYREEENGRGNFPPRFSGLQFPNYSSELNVNALELDDSALYLCASSLGGENEKLFFGSGTQLSVL.

This clone was seen a handful of times. This chain links TRBV7-9 with TRBJ2-7, with 7 bases fitting TRBD1. CDR1 and CDR2 from the germline V gene are SEHNR and FQNEAQ (reference sequence). V lost 5 bases to trimming and J lost 3 bases; unmatched junction nucleotides: 4. The CDR3 is made up of 13 amino acids. This chain's CDR3 is CASSAQGDYEQYF. DNA of the CDR3: TGTGCCAGCAGCGCGCAGGGGGACTACGAGCAGTACTTC. The full variable domain, its missing parts supplied by reference TRBV7-9 and TRBJ2-7, is DTGVSQNPRHKITKRGQNVTFRCDPISEHNRLYWYRQTLGQGPEFLTYFQNEAQLEKSRLLSDRFSAERPKGSFSTLEIQRTEQGDSAMYLCASSAQGDYEQYFGPGTRLTVT.

This clone has only a few counts. The rearrangement links TRBV5-1 to TRBJ2-1, with 11 bases identical to TRBD2. Trimming cost V 1 base and J 7 bases; bases outside gene matches: 4. The V gene's germline CDR1 is SGHRS and CDR2 YFSETQ. This CDR3 contains 15 residues. This CDR3 is CASSLTSGGSNEQFF. The CDR3 nucleotides are TGCGCCAGCAGCTTGACTAGCGGGGGTTCGAATGAGCAGTTCTTC. The whole variable domain, remainder taken from reference TRBV5-1 and TRBJ2-1, is KAGVTQTPRYLIKTRGQQVTLSCSPISGHRSVSWYQQTPGQGLQFLFEYFSETQRNKGNFPGRFSGRQFSNSRSEMNVSTLELGDSALYLCASSLTSGGSNEQFFGPGTRLTVL.

This clone was seen only a few times. This chain uses TRBV2 with TRBJ1-5, with D tentatively TRBD1 (6 bases). CDR3 size: 14 residues. CDR1 is SNHLY, CDR2 FYNNEI, per germline. Trimming took off 6 bases at V and 1 base at J, with 10 bases between the two ends. The CDR3 region is CASRITGSNQPQHF. The CDR3 coding sequence is TGTGCCAGCAGGATAACAGGGAGCAATCAGCCCCAGCATTTT.

This clone was counted only a few times. The chain has TRBV30 and TRBJ1-6; 8 nucleotides match TRBD1. This CDR3 region has 13 residues. The germline V gene encodes CDR1 GTSNPN and CDR2 SVGIG (reference sequence). After removal of 5 bases from V and 8 bases from J, the junction contained 5 bases not matched to a gene. CDR3 sequence reads: CAWSSDRDSPLHF. The CDR3 DNA follows: TGTGCCTGGTCTTCGGACAGGGATTCACCCCTCCACTTT.

In this sample, this clone turned up a few times. The rearrangement uses TRBV11-2 and TRBJ1-4; D is unresolved. V was clipped by 8 bases and J by 0 bases, with 10 bases between them. The CDR3 totals 14 residues. CDR1 and CDR2 (germline): SGHAT, FQNNGV. In DNA, the CDR3 is TGTGCCAGCGATACCGGGACAACTAATGAAAAACTGTTTTTT. Protein: CASDTGTTNEKLFF.

In DNA, the CDR3 is TGCAGTGCTTGGAGCTATGGCTACACCTTC. Encoded protein: CSAWSYGYTF. This sequence joins TRBV20-1 and TRBJ1-2; D is unclear. The CDR3 is made up of 10 amino acids. The V gene lost 5 bases and the J gene lost 4 bases, with 5 bases spanning the gap. CDR1 is DFQATT and CDR2 is SNEGSKA in the germline V gene (reference sequence).

This clone was seen more than once but under ten times. CDR3 protein: CASIRSGSSSYEQYF. For the CDR3, the DNA is TGTGCCAGCATCCGGAGCGGGAGTAGCTCCTACGAGCAGTACTTC. The rearrangement uses TRBV7-9 and TRBJ2-7; 8 bases line up with TRBD2. Germline CDR1 and CDR2: SEHNR and FQNEAQ (reference sequence). The CDR3 sequence is 15 residues long. The J segment lost 0 bases and the V segment lost 7 bases, leaving 8 bases of the junction unmatched. Full variable domain (remainder filled in from reference TRBV7-9 and TRBJ2-7): DTGVSQNPRHKITKRGQNVTFRCDPISEHNRLYWYRQTLGQGPEFLTYFQNEAQLEKSRLLSDRFSAERPKGSFSTLEIQRTEQGDSAMYLCASIRSGSSSYEQYFGPGTRLTVT.

The chain carries TRBV30 and TRBJ1-5; TRBD1 matches 8 bases. Germline trimming cut 3 bases from V and 2 bases from J; bases unmatched to any gene: 9. The CDR3 is 16 amino acids. CDR1 and CDR2 (germline): GTSNPN, SVGIG (reference sequence). CDR3: CAWRGQVRGGNQPQHF. CDR3 bases: TGTGCCTGGAGGGGACAGGTTCGGGGAGGCAATCAGCCCCAGCATTTT.